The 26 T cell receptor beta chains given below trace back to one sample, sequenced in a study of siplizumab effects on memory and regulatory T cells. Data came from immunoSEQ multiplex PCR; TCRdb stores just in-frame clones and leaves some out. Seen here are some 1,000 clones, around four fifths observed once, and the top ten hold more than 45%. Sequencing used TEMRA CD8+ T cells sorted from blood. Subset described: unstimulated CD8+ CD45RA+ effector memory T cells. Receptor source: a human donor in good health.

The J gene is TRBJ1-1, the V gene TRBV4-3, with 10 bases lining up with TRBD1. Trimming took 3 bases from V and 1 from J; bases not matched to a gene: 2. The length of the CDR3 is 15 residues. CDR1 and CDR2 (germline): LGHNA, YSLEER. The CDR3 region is CASSQRTGGNTEAFF. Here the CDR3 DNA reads TGCGCCAGCAGCCAGAGGACAGGGGGGAACACTGAAGCTTTCTTT.

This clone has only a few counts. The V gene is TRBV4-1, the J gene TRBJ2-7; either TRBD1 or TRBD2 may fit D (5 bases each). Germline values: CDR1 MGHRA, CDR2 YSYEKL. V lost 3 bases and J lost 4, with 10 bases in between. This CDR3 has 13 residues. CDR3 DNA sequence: TGCGCCAGCAGCCACGGGGCACGATACGAGCAGTACTTC. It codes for CASSHGARYEQYF.

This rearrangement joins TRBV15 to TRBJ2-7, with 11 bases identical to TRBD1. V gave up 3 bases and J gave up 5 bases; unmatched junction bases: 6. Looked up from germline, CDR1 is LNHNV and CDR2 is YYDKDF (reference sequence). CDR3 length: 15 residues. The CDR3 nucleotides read TGTGCCACCAGCAGCTGGGACAGGGGGATAAACGAGCAGTACTTC. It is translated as CATSSWDRGINEQYF. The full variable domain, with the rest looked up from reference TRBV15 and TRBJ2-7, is DAMVIQNPRYQVTQFGKPVTLSCSQTLNHNVMYWYQQKSSQAPKLLFHYYDKDFNNEADTPDNFQSRRPNTSFCFLDIRSPGLGDTAMYLCATSSWDRGINEQYFGPGTRLTVT.

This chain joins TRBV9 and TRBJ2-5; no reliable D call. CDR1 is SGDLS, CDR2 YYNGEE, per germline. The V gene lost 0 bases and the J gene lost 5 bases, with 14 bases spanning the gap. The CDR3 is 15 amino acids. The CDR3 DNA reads TGTGCCAGCAGCGTAGATACAGAAACTGGGGAGACCCAGTACTTC. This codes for CASSVDTETGETQYF. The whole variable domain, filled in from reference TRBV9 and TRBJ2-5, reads DSGVTQTPKHLITATGQRVTLRCSPRSGDLSVYWYQQSLDQGLQFLIQYYNGEERAKGNILERFSAQQFPDLHSELNLSSLELGDSALYFCASSVDTETGETQYFGPGTRLLVL.

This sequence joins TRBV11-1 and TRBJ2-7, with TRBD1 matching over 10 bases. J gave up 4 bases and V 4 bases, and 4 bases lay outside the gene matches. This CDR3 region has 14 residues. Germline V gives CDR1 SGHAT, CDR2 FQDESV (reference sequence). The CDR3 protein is CASSWGTGDYEQYF. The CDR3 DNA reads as TGTGCCAGCAGCTGGGGGACAGGGGATTACGAGCAGTACTTC.

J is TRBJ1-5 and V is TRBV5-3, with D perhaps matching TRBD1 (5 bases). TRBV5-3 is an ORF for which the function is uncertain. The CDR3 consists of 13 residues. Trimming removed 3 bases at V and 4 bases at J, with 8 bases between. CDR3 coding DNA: TGTGCCAGAAGCTGCAGGGTAAATCAGCCCCAGCATTTT. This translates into CARSCRVNQPQHF.

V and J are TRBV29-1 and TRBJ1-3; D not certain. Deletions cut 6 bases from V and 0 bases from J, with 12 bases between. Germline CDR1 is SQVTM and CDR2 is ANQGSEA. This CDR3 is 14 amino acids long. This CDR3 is CSVAPPNSGNTIYF. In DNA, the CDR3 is TGCAGCGTCGCCCCACCCAACTCTGGAAACACCATATATTTT.

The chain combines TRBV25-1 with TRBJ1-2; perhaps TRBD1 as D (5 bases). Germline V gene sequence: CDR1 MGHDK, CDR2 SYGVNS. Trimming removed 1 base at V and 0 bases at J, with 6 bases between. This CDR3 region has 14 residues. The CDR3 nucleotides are TGTGCCAGCAGTGAATGGGACCCTAACTATGGCTACACCTTC. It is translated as CASSEWDPNYGYTF.

The CDR3 loop is CSVVCQGGGELFF. CDR3 coding DNA: TGCAGCGTTGTGTGCCAGGGTGGCGGGGAGCTGTTTTTT. V and J are TRBV29-1 and TRBJ2-2, with D possibly matching TRBD1 (5 bases). This CDR3 is 13 amino acids long. Trimming pared 4 bases from V and 7 bases from J, leaving 13 bases between. The germline gives CDR1 SQVTM, CDR2 ANQGSEA.

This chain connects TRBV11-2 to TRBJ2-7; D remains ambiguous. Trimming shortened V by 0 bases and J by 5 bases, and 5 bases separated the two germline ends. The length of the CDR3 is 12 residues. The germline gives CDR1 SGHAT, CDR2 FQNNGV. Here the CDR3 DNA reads TGTGCCAGCAGCTTAGATCGCGACGAGCAGTACTTC. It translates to CASSLDRDEQYF.

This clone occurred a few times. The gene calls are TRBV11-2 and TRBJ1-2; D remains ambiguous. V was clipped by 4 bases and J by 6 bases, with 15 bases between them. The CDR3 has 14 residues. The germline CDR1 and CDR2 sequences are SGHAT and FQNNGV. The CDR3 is CASSSWTRSHGYTF. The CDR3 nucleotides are TGTGCCAGCAGCTCCTGGACCCGATCGCATGGCTACACCTTC.

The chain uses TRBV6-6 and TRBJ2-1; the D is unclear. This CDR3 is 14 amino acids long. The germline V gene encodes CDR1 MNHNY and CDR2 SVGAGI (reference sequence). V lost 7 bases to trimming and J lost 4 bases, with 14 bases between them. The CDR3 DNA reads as TGTGCCAGCACGCAACCTGGCGAGTACAATGAGCAGTTCTTC. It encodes CASTQPGEYNEQFF.

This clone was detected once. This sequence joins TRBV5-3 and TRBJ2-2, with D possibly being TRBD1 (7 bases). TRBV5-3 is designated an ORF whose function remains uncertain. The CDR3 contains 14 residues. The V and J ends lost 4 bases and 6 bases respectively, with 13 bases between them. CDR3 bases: TGTGCCAGAAGCCCAGACAGGGAGGCCGGGGAGCTGTTTTTT. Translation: CARSPDREAGELFF.

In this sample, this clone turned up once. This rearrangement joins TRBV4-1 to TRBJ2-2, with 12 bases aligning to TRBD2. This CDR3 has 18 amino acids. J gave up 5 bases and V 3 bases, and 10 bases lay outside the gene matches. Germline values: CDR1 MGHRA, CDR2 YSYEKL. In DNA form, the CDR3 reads TGCGCCAGCAGCCACACCAGGACTAGCGGGGCGTTTACCGGGGAGCTGTTTTTT. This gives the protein CASSHTRTSGAFTGELFF.

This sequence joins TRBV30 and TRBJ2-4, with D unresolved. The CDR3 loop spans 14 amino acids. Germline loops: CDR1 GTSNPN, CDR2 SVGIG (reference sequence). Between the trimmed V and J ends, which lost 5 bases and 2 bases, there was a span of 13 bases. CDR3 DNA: TGTGCCTGGGCCCTCTTTGGGCCCAAAAACATTCAGTACTTC. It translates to CAWALFGPKNIQYF.

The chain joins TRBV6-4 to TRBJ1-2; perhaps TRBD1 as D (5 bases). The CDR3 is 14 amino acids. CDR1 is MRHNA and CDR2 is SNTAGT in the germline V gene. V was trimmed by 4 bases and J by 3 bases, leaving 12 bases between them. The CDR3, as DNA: TGTGCCAGCAGTGTTGCGGGGCGTTACTATGGCTACACCTTC. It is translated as CASSVAGRYYGYTF.

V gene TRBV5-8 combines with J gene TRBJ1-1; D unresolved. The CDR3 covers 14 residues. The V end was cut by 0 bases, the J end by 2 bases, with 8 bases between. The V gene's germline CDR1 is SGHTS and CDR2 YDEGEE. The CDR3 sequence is CASSLGGGNTEAFF. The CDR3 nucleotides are TGTGCCAGCAGCTTGGGGGGAGGAAACACTGAAGCTTTCTTT.

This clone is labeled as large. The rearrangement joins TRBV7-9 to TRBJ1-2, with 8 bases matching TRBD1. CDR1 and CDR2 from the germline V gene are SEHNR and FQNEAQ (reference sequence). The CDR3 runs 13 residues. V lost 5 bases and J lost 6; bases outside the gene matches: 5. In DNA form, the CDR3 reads TGTGCCAGCAGCCGCCCGGACAGGGATGGCTACACCTTC. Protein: CASSRPDRDGYTF.

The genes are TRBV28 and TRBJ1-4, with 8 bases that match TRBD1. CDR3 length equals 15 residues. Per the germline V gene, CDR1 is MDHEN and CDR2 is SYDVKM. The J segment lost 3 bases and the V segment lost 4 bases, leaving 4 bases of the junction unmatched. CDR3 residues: CASSSPGQANEKLFF. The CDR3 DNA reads TGTGCCAGCAGTTCGCCGGGACAGGCTAATGAAAAACTGTTTTTT.

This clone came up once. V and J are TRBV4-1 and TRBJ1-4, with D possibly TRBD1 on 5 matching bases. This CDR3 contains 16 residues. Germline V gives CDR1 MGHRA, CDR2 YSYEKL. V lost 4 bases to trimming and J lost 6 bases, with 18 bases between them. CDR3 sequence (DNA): TGCGCCAGCAGCCTTTGGACGGTCCTGGGGGATGAAAAACTGTTTTTT. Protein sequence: CASSLWTVLGDEKLFF.

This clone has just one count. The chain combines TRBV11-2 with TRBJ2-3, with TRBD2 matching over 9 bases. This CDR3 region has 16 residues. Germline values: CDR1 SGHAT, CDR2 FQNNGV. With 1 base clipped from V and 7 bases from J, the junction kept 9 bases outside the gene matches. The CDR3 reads CASSLVTASGDHTQYF. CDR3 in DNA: TGTGCCAGCAGCTTAGTCACAGCTAGCGGGGACCATACGCAGTATTTT.

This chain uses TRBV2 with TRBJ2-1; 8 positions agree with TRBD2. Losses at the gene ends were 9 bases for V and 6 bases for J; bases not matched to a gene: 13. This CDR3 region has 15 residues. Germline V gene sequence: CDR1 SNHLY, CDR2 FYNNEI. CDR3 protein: CASPVTGTSLNEQFF. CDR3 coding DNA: TGTGCCAGTCCGGTAACCGGGACTAGTCTCAATGAGCAGTTCTTC.

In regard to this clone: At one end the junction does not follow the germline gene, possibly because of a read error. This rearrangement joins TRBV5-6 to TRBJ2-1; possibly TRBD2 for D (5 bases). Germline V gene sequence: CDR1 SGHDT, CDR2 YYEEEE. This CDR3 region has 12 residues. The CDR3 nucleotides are TGTGCCAGCAGGTTGGCCGGGGATGAGCAGTTCTTC. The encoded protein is CASRLAGDEQFF.

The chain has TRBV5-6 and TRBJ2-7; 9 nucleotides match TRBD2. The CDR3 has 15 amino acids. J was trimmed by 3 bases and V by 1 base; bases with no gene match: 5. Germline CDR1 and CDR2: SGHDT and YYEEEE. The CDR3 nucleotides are TGTGCCAGCAGCTTGTCTAGCGGGGTTGGCTACGAGCAGTACTTC. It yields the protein CASSLSSGVGYEQYF.

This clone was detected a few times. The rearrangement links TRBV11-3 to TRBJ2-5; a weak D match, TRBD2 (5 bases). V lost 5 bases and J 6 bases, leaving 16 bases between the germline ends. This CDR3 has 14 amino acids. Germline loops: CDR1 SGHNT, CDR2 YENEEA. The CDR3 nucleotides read TGTGCCAGCAGCCCCTATTACGGGGTGAAGACCCAGTACTTC. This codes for CASSPYYGVKTQYF.

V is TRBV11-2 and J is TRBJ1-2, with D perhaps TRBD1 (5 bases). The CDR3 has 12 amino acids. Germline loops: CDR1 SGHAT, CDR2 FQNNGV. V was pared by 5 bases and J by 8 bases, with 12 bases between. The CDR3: CASSPAGVGYTF. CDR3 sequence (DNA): TGTGCCAGCAGCCCAGCGGGGGTGGGCTACACCTTC.